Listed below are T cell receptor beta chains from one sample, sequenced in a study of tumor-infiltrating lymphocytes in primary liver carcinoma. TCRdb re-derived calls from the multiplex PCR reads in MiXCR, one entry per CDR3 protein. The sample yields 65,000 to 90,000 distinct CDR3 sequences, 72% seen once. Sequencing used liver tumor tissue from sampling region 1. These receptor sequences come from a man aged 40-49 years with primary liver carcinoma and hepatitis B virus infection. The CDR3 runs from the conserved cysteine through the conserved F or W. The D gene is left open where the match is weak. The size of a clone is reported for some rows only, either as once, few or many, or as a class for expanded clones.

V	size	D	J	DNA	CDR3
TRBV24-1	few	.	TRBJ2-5	TGTGCCACCAGTGAGGATGACGGGACTTCGGGAGAGACCCAGTACTTC	CATSEDDGTSGETQYF
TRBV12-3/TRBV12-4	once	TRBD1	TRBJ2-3	TGTGCCGGCAGCTCCCTGGGACAGTTCTCAGGAAGGCGAGCAGATACGCAGTATTTT	CAGSSLGQFSGRRADTQYF
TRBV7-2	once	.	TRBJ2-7	TGTGCCAGCAGCTTAGCAATAGGGGCCGGGGCAGCCTACGAGCAGTACTTC	CASSLAIGAGAAYEQYF
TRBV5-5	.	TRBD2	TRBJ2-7	TGTGCCAGCAATCCTACTGCCGGACTAGATTCTCACGAACAGTACTTC	CASNPTAGLDSHEQYF
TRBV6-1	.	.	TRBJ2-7	TGTGACAACAGTTCCCGGGAGCACGAGCAGTACTTC	CDNSSREHEQYF
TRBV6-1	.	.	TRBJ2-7	TGTACCAGCAGTGAAGTGCCCTACAAGCAGTACTTC	CTSSEVPYKQYF
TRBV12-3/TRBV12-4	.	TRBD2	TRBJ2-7	TGTGCCAGCAGTTTGCGGGAGGCTTACTGGCAGTACTTC	CASSLREAYWQYF
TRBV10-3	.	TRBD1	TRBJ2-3	TGTGCCATCAGTGAGTCGAAGGGGGCTATCAGAGATACGCAGTATTTT	CAISESKGAIRDTQYF
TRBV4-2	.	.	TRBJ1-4	TGTGCCTGCAGCCAGGACCAGGGGTTCGGTGAAAAACTGTTTTTT	CACSQDQGFGEKLFF
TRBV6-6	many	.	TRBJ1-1	TGTGCCAGCAGCCCCCGGACAGTTATGAACACTGAAGCTTTCTTT	CASSPRTVMNTEAFF
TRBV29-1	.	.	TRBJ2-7	TGCAGCGTCGCCCAAGGCAGAGGCTACGAGCAGCACTTC	CSVAQGRGYEQHF
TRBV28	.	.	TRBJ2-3	TGTGTCTCCCAAATAGGGGATTTGGCAGATACGCAGAATTTT	CVSQIGDLADTQNF
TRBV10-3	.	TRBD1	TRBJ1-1	TGTACCATCAGTGGTGACAGGGCGAACATTGAAGCTTTCTTT	CTISGDRANIEAFF
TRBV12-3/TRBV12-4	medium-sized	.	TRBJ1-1	TGTGCCAGCAGTCCCCGGGGATCGAACACTGAAGCTTTCTTT	CASSPRGSNTEAFF
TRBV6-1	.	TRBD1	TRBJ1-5	TGTGCCAGCAGTGACAGACAGGGCGATCAGCCCCGTCATTTT	CASSDRQGDQPRHF
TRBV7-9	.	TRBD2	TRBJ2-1	TGTGCCAGTAGCCCTACTAGCGGTTACAATGGGCAGTTCTTC	CASSPTSGYNGQFF
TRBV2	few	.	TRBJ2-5	TGTGCCAGCAGTGACGGAGGGAAAGAGACCCAGTACTTC	CASSDGGKETQYF
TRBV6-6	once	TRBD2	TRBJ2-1	TGTGTCAGCAGTCTCGGTAGCGGGGATTACAATGAGCAGTTCTTC	CVSSLGSGDYNEQFF
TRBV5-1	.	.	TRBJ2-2	TGCACCAGCTGCTTGGGGGCGAACACCGGGGAGCTGCTTTTT	CTSCLGANTGELLF
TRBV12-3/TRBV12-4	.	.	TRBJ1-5	TGTGCCAGCAGCGCAGACAGCAATCAGTCTCAGCATTTT	CASSADSNQSQHF
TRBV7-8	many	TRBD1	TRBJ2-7	TGTGCCAGCAGCACCTCCAGGGGGTACGAGCAGTACTTC	CASSTSRGYEQYF
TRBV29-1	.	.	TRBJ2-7	TGCAGCGTTGTAGGGTGGGGGTACTCCTACGAGCAATACTTC	CSVVGWGYSYEQYF